Below, 2 T cell receptor beta chains from the same sample are listed, as sequenced in a study of neurological immune-mediated disorders. As to time point: longitudinal time-point 3. TCRdb re-analysed the 5' RACE reads in MiXCR, keeping a single row per CDR3 protein. In the table there are tens of thousands of distinct CDR3 sequences, around 4% of which are singletons. The specimen sequenced was PBMCs. These TCRs come from a woman aged 55-75 years with multiple sclerosis.

This clonotype appeared many times. The chain employs TRBV7-8 and TRBJ2-7; 13 bases align to TRBD2. The J segment lost 4 bases and the V segment lost 1 base, leaving 4 bases of the junction unmatched. CDR1 and CDR2 (germline): SGHVS, FQNEAQ. This CDR3 has 16 amino acids. The CDR3 sequence is CASSLGTSGGFYEQYF. Written as DNA, the CDR3 is TGTGCCAGCAGCTTAGGGACTAGCGGGGGTTTTTACGAGCAGTACTTC.

This clonotype was seen at least ten times. The J gene is TRBJ1-2, the V gene TRBV20-1; TRBD1 matches at 8 bases. Trimming at V came to 0 bases and at J to 6 bases, leaving 6 bases not matched to a gene. From germline, CDR1 is DFQATT and CDR2 SNEGSKA (reference sequence). CDR3 length equals 14 residues. As DNA, the CDR3 is TGCAGTGCTAGAGAAACAGGGGGGTCGCATGGCTACACCTTC. Translation gives CSARETGGSHGYTF.